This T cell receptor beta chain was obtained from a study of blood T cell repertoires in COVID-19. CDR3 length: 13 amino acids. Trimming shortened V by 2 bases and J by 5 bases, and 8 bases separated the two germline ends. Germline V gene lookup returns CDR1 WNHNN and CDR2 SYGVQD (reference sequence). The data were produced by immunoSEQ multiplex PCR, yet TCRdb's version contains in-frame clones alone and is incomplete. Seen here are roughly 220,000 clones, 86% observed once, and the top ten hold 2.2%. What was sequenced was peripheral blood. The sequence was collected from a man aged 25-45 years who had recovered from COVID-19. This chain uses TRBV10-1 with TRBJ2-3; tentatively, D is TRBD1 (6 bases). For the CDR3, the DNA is TGCGCCAGCAGTGAGGGGGGCCAAGATACGCAGTATTTT. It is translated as CASSEGGQDTQYF.